A selection of T cell receptor beta chains follows, all from one sample in a study of blood T cell repertoires in COVID-19. Here immunoSEQ multiplex PCR was the method, and the copy in TCRdb shows in-frame clones only, minus some. Among approximately 240,000 clones listed, over 75% were seen once. Sequences were obtained from peripheral blood. The receptors come from a woman aged 40 to 49 who had recovered from COVID-19. Both conserved end residues are part of each CDR3. Each record gives: CDR3 protein, CDR3 DNA, D gene, J gene, clone size, V gene. The D gene is left open where the match is weak. Expanded clones are given a class, and other clones once, few, many or no size at all.

CDR3 protein: CASSQDRYTQYF; CDR3 DNA: TGTGCCAGCAGCCAAGATAGATATACGCAGTATTTT; D gene: NA; J gene: TRBJ2-3; clone size: NA; V gene: TRBV3-1/TRBV3-2
CDR3 protein: CASSPLLLTGGYTF; CDR3 DNA: TGTGCCAGCAGCCCCCTCCTTCTGACAGGTGGCTACACCTTC; D gene: NA; J gene: TRBJ1-2; clone size: NA; V gene: TRBV5-5
CDR3 protein: CASSELDRGKDEQFF; CDR3 DNA: TGCGCCAGCAGTGAGTTAGACAGGGGCAAAGATGAGCAGTTCTTC; D gene: TRBD1; J gene: TRBJ2-1; clone size: NA; V gene: TRBV10-1
CDR3 protein: CASSHETSGRTEQFF; CDR3 DNA: TGTGCCAGCAGCCACGAGACTAGCGGGAGGACTGAGCAGTTCTTC; D gene: TRBD2; J gene: TRBJ2-1; clone size: NA; V gene: TRBV3-1/TRBV3-2
CDR3 protein: CSVGLASSTDTQYF; CDR3 DNA: TGCAGCGTGGGACTAGCGAGCAGCACAGATACGCAGTATTTT; D gene: TRBD2; J gene: TRBJ2-3; clone size: NA; V gene: TRBV29-1
CDR3 protein: CASRTSGRVHYEQYF; CDR3 DNA: TGTGCCAGCAGAACTAGCGGGAGGGTTCACTACGAGCAGTACTTC; D gene: TRBD2; J gene: TRBJ2-7; clone size: few; V gene: TRBV27
CDR3 protein: CSASGGVVSEGYTF; CDR3 DNA: TGCAGTGCTAGTGGGGGGGTCGTATCGGAGGGCTACACCTTC; D gene: NA; J gene: TRBJ1-2; clone size: once; V gene: TRBV20-1
CDR3 protein: CASSFRLNRGETQYF; CDR3 DNA: TGTGCCAGCAGCTTTAGGCTTAATAGGGGAGAGACCCAGTACTTC; D gene: NA; J gene: TRBJ2-5; clone size: NA; V gene: TRBV7-2
CDR3 protein: CASSHGGADQPQHF; CDR3 DNA: TGTGCCAGCAGCCACGGGGGGGCCGATCAGCCCCAGCATTTT; D gene: NA; J gene: TRBJ1-5; clone size: NA; V gene: TRBV5-4
CDR3 protein: CASSLLLADTQYF; CDR3 DNA: TGCGCCAGCAGCTTGTTACTGGCAGATACGCAGTATTTT; D gene: NA; J gene: TRBJ2-3; clone size: once; V gene: TRBV5-1
CDR3 protein: CASSLSGRSNEQFF; CDR3 DNA: TGTGCCAGCAGCCTAAGCGGGAGGAGCAATGAGCAGTTCTTC; D gene: TRBD2; J gene: TRBJ2-1; clone size: NA; V gene: TRBV3-1/TRBV3-2
CDR3 protein: CAIRGDRSNQPQHF; CDR3 DNA: TGTGCCATCAGGGGGGACAGAAGCAATCAGCCCCAGCATTTT; D gene: TRBD1; J gene: TRBJ1-5; clone size: NA; V gene: TRBV10-3
CDR3 protein: CASSPSLWVGWDTEAFF; CDR3 DNA: TGCGCCAGCAGCCCTAGCCTTTGGGTCGGGTGGGACACTGAAGCTTTCTTT; D gene: NA; J gene: TRBJ1-1; clone size: NA; V gene: TRBV5-1
CDR3 protein: CASSLRDRGTNTEAFF; CDR3 DNA: TGTGCCAGCAGTTTGCGGGACAGGGGTACCAACACTGAAGCTTTCTTT; D gene: TRBD1; J gene: TRBJ1-1; clone size: NA; V gene: TRBV27
CDR3 protein: CASSLQTGITYEQYF; CDR3 DNA: TGTGCCAGCAGCCTCCAGACAGGGATCACCTACGAGCAGTACTTC; D gene: TRBD1; J gene: TRBJ2-7; clone size: NA; V gene: TRBV14
CDR3 protein: CASSLAGSSYEQYF; CDR3 DNA: TGTGCCAGCAGCTTAGCGGGCAGCTCCTACGAGCAGTACTTC; D gene: NA; J gene: TRBJ2-7; clone size: NA; V gene: TRBV7-9
CDR3 protein: CASSVVGGTSYGYTF; CDR3 DNA: TGTGCCAGCAGTGTGGTAGGGGGGACTAGCTATGGCTACACCTTC; D gene: NA; J gene: TRBJ1-2; clone size: NA; V gene: TRBV2
CDR3 protein: CASSQVANTIYF; CDR3 DNA: TGTGCCAGCAGCCAAGTGGCAAACACCATATATTTT; D gene: NA; J gene: TRBJ1-3; clone size: NA; V gene: TRBV3-1/TRBV3-2
CDR3 protein: CASSPGGVNYGYTF; CDR3 DNA: TGCGCCAGCAGCCCCGGGGGGGTTAACTATGGCTACACCTTC; D gene: NA; J gene: TRBJ1-2; clone size: NA; V gene: TRBV5-1
CDR3 protein: CASSRVPEDTQYF; CDR3 DNA: TGTGCCAGCAGCCGGGTCCCCGAGGATACGCAGTATTTT; D gene: NA; J gene: TRBJ2-3; clone size: NA; V gene: TRBV7-3
CDR3 protein: CASSVGVRTDQETQYF; CDR3 DNA: TGTGCCAGCAGCGTAGGAGTTCGGACAGACCAAGAGACCCAGTACTTC; D gene: NA; J gene: TRBJ2-5; clone size: NA; V gene: TRBV9
CDR3 protein: CASSYRGFEKLFF; CDR3 DNA: TGTGCCAGCAGTTACAGGGGGTTTGAAAAACTGTTTTTT; D gene: NA; J gene: TRBJ1-4; clone size: NA; V gene: TRBV6-2/TRBV6-3
CDR3 protein: CASSLPPPDTQYF; CDR3 DNA: TGTGCCAGCAGCCTCCCCCCCCCAGATACGCAGTATTTT; D gene: NA; J gene: TRBJ2-3; clone size: NA; V gene: TRBV7-3
CDR3 protein: CASSSDWTGGLYF; CDR3 DNA: TGTGCCAGCTCATCGGACTGGACAGGGGGCCTATATTTT; D gene: TRBD1; J gene: TRBJ1-3; clone size: NA; V gene: TRBV18
CDR3 protein: CASNTRKGTLRADTQYF; CDR3 DNA: TGTGCCAGCAACACAAGAAAGGGGACTTTAAGAGCAGATACGCAGTATTTT; D gene: NA; J gene: TRBJ2-3; clone size: NA; V gene: TRBV3-1/TRBV3-2
CDR3 protein: CASSYSTGGHYGYTF; CDR3 DNA: TGTGCCAGCAGTTACTCGACAGGGGGCCACTATGGCTACACCTTC; D gene: TRBD1; J gene: TRBJ1-2; clone size: NA; V gene: TRBV6-5
CDR3 protein: CASSTGSNNQPQHF; CDR3 DNA: TGTGCCAGCAGTACGGGGAGCAACAATCAGCCCCAGCATTTT; D gene: NA; J gene: TRBJ1-5; clone size: NA; V gene: TRBV6-5
CDR3 protein: CASSPTSGGLNEQFF; CDR3 DNA: TGCGCCAGCAGCCCCACTAGCGGGGGTCTCAATGAGCAGTTCTTC; D gene: TRBD2; J gene: TRBJ2-1; clone size: NA; V gene: TRBV5-1
CDR3 protein: CASSPGTGALTDTQYF; CDR3 DNA: TGCGCCAGCAGCCCCGGGACAGGGGCATTGACAGATACGCAGTATTTT; D gene: TRBD1; J gene: TRBJ2-3; clone size: NA; V gene: TRBV5-1
CDR3 protein: CASSTRLNTEAFF; CDR3 DNA: TGTGCCAGCAGCACCCGACTCAACACTGAAGCTTTCTTT; D gene: NA; J gene: TRBJ1-1; clone size: NA; V gene: TRBV7-8
CDR3 protein: CASSDTGDNEKLFF; CDR3 DNA: TGTGCCAGCAGTGATACAGGGGATAATGAAAAACTGTTTTTT; D gene: TRBD1; J gene: TRBJ1-4; clone size: NA; V gene: TRBV9
CDR3 protein: CAWSRKGLAGVSTGELFF; CDR3 DNA: TGTGCCTGGAGTCGGAAGGGACTAGCGGGAGTTTCTACCGGGGAGCTGTTTTTT; D gene: TRBD2; J gene: TRBJ2-2; clone size: NA; V gene: TRBV30
CDR3 protein: CASSLAGGLAGNNEQFF; CDR3 DNA: TGTGCCAGCAGCTTGGCGGGGGGACTAGCGGGTAACAATGAGCAGTTCTTC; D gene: TRBD2; J gene: TRBJ2-1; clone size: NA; V gene: TRBV5-4
CDR3 protein: CATSDRGQGIYEQYF; CDR3 DNA: TGTGCCACCAGTGATAGAGGGCAGGGGATCTACGAGCAGTACTTC; D gene: NA; J gene: TRBJ2-7; clone size: once; V gene: TRBV24-1
CDR3 protein: CASSPYRGAKNIQYF; CDR3 DNA: TGTGCCAGCAGTCCCTACCGGGGAGCCAAAAACATTCAGTACTTC; D gene: NA; J gene: TRBJ2-4; clone size: few; V gene: TRBV6-2/TRBV6-3
CDR3 protein: CASSQDSNRGREQYF; CDR3 DNA: TGCGCCAGCAGCCAAGATTCGAACAGGGGGCGCGAGCAGTACTTC; D gene: TRBD1; J gene: TRBJ2-7; clone size: once; V gene: TRBV4-3
CDR3 protein: CASSLRYRDTGFDGYTF; CDR3 DNA: TGTGCCAGCAGCTTACGTTATCGGGACACAGGTTTTGATGGCTACACCTTC; D gene: NA; J gene: TRBJ1-2; clone size: few; V gene: TRBV7-2
CDR3 protein: CASSAPGQGRTPGNQPQHF; CDR3 DNA: TGTGCCAGCAGTGCGCCGGGACAGGGGAGGACCCCGGGCAATCAGCCCCAGCATTTT; D gene: TRBD1; J gene: TRBJ1-5; clone size: NA; V gene: TRBV28
CDR3 protein: CASSYFGQGRNTIYF; CDR3 DNA: TGTGCCAGCAGTTACTTCGGACAGGGACGAAACACCATATATTTT; D gene: TRBD1; J gene: TRBJ1-3; clone size: NA; V gene: TRBV6-2/TRBV6-3
CDR3 protein: CAWSRGGLYQPQHF; CDR3 DNA: TGTGCCTGGAGTAGAGGGGGCCTCTATCAGCCCCAGCATTTT; D gene: TRBD1; J gene: TRBJ1-5; clone size: NA; V gene: TRBV30
CDR3 protein: CASSTILGQGANQPQHF; CDR3 DNA: TGTGCCAGTAGTACCATTTTGGGACAGGGGGCCAATCAGCCCCAGCATTTT; D gene: TRBD1; J gene: TRBJ1-5; clone size: NA; V gene: TRBV19
CDR3 protein: CASSLGDRAEKLFF; CDR3 DNA: TGTGCCAGCAGCTTAGGGGACAGGGCTGAAAAACTGTTTTTT; D gene: TRBD1; J gene: TRBJ1-4; clone size: NA; V gene: TRBV13
CDR3 protein: CASSLDRMAQGSIGYTF; CDR3 DNA: TGTGCCAGCAGCTTAGATCGAATGGCCCAGGGAAGTATTGGCTACACCTTC; D gene: NA; J gene: TRBJ1-2; clone size: NA; V gene: TRBV11-3
CDR3 protein: CASSQDRRLAGAKNIQYF; CDR3 DNA: TGCGCCAGCAGCCAAGATCGGCGGTTAGCGGGGGCCAAAAACATTCAGTACTTC; D gene: TRBD2; J gene: TRBJ2-4; clone size: NA; V gene: TRBV4-3
CDR3 protein: CASTHRTSGSYEQYF; CDR3 DNA: TGTGCCAGCACCCATCGAACTAGCGGTTCCTACGAGCAGTACTTC; D gene: TRBD2; J gene: TRBJ2-7; clone size: NA; V gene: TRBV6-5
CDR3 protein: CASSPRDRVNEQYF; CDR3 DNA: TGTGCCAGTAGTCCCCGGGACAGGGTAAACGAGCAGTACTTC; D gene: TRBD1; J gene: TRBJ2-7; clone size: NA; V gene: TRBV19
CDR3 protein: CASSSWGGAVDTQYF; CDR3 DNA: TGTGCCAGCAGCTCATGGGGGGGCGCGGTAGATACGCAGTATTTT; D gene: NA; J gene: TRBJ2-3; clone size: NA; V gene: TRBV11-3
CDR3 protein: CASSSAPGQETQYF; CDR3 DNA: TGTGCCAGCAGCTCCGCCCCCGGGCAAGAGACCCAGTACTTC; D gene: NA; J gene: TRBJ2-5; clone size: NA; V gene: TRBV7-2
CDR3 protein: CASSPRSGEDTQYF; CDR3 DNA: TGTGCCAGCAGTCCGCGTAGCGGTGAGGATACGCAGTATTTT; D gene: NA; J gene: TRBJ2-3; clone size: NA; V gene: TRBV28